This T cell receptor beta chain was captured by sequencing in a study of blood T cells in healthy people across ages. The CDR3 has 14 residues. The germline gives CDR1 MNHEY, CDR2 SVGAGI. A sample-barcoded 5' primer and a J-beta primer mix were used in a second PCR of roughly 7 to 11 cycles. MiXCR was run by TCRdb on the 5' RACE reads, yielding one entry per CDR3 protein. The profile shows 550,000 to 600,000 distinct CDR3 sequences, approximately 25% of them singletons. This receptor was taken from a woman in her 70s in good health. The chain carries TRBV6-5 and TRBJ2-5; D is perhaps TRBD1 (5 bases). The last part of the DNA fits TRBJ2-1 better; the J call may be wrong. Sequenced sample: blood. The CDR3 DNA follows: TGTGCCCCTTCCCCAGGGCCCGCCTACAATGAGCAGTTCTTC. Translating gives CAPSPGPAYNEQFF.